The T cell receptor beta chain under discussion was sequenced for a study of blood T cell repertoires in COVID-19. This clone was detected once. The CDR3 totals 19 residues. V gave up 5 bases and J gave up 0 bases; unmatched junction bases: 7. The germline V gene has CDR1 MNHEY and CDR2 SMNVEV (reference sequence). Only in-frame clones appear in the TCRdb table, and some are missing; sequencing was by immunoSEQ multiplex PCR. The table lists 310,000 or so clones, 86% of them singletons. The sequencing input was peripheral blood. This receptor was taken from a woman in her forties or fifties with acute or convalescent COVID-19. The chain carries TRBV27 and TRBJ2-1; 16 positions agree with TRBD2. CDR3 nucleotide sequence: TGTGCCAGCAGTCCGCCGGGACTAGCGGGAGGGCCCTCCTACAATGAGCAGTTCTTC. It codes for CASSPPGLAGGPSYNEQFF.